The next 29 T cell receptor beta chains were all read from a single sample in a study of T cells in Graves' hyperthyroidism and ophthalmopathy. Amplification targeted TCR beta CDR3 regions from RNA transcripts. The HTBI set primed first-round TCR CDR3 RT-PCR. Each CDR3 protein gets one entry after TCRdb re-called the multiplex PCR reads with MiXCR. Of approximately 600,000 distinct CDR3 sequences listed, approximately 15% were seen once; the top ten hold around 5.4%. The sample comprised blood. The source is a woman aged 25 to 39 with Graves' hyperthyroidism that later progressed to Graves' ophthalmopathy.

For this clonotype: With a much larger clone just one base away, this may be a read error. The V and J genes are TRBV28 and TRBJ1-5; no reliable D call. The CDR3 is made up of 12 amino acids. CDR1 and CDR2 (germline): MDHEN, SYDVKM. V was cut by 9 bases and J by 9 bases, with 15 bases left in between. CDR3 residues: CASHSPGLPQHF. The CDR3, as DNA: TGTGCCAGTCACAGTCCAGGCCTGCCCCAGCATTTT. Variable domain in full (rest from reference TRBV28 and TRBJ1-5): DVKVTQSSRYLVKRTGEKVFLECVQDMDHENMFWYRQDPGLGLRLIYFSYDVKMKEKGDIPEGYSVSREKKERFSLILESASTNQTSMYLCASHSPGLPQHFGDGTRLSIL.

This clonotype came up a few times. The chain is built from TRBV6-2 or TRBV6-3 and TRBJ2-7, with D uncertain. CDR3 size: 12 residues. The ends were cut back, 5 bases at V and 5 bases at J, with 10 bases in the middle. CDR1 is MNHEY, CDR2 SVGEGT, per germline. The CDR3 spells CASSPISDEQYF. In nucleotides, the CDR3 is TGTGCCAGCAGTCCTATCAGCGACGAGCAGTACTTC.

Only a few counts were recorded for this clonotype. The chain carries TRBV30 and TRBJ2-2; 7 bases map to TRBD2. The length of the CDR3 is 15 residues. V lost 0 bases to trimming and J lost 3 bases; unmatched junction nucleotides: 4. The germline CDR1 and CDR2 sequences are GTSNPN and SVGIG (reference sequence). CDR3 bases: TGTGCCTGGAGTGTTAGCGGGTCTTACACCGGGGAGCTGTTTTTT. This sequence encodes CAWSVSGSYTGELFF.

This clonotype occurred many times. V usage is TRBV20-1 and J usage is TRBJ2-7; 11 bases fit TRBD2. Trimming removed 0 bases from V and 3 bases from J; junction bases left unmatched: 4. Looked up from germline, CDR1 is DFQATT and CDR2 is SNEGSKA (reference sequence). This CDR3 spans 15 amino acids. In DNA form, the CDR3 reads TGCAGTGCTAGAGAACCACTAGCGGGAGTCTACGAGCAGTACTTC. Amino acids: CSAREPLAGVYEQYF.

Ten or more counts support this clonotype. The chain carries TRBV18 and TRBJ1-1, with D unresolved. Trimming shortened V by 0 bases and J by 1 base, and 9 bases separated the two germline ends. Germline CDR1 reads KGHSH; CDR2 reads LQKENI. The CDR3 loop spans 15 amino acids. DNA of the CDR3: TGTGCCAGCTCACCACCGGGGTCGGGGAACACTGAAGCTTTCTTT. It is translated as CASSPPGSGNTEAFF.

This clonotype was observed a few times. This sequence joins TRBV3-1 and TRBJ2-7; D gene ambiguous. This CDR3 has 13 residues. Deletions cut 1 base from V and 9 bases from J, with 13 bases between. CDR1 and CDR2 from the germline V gene are LGHDT and YNNKEL (reference sequence). The CDR3 is CASSQVYTNGQYF. Here the CDR3 DNA reads TGTGCCAGCAGCCAAGTTTACACCAACGGGCAGTACTTC.

V gene TRBV30 combines with J gene TRBJ2-2, with 10 bases lining up with TRBD2. The CDR3 loop spans 13 amino acids. J gave up 6 bases and V 5 bases, and 3 bases lay outside the gene matches. Germline V gene data show CDR1 as GTSNPN and CDR2 as SVGIG (reference sequence). The CDR3 DNA sequence: TGTGCCTGGCAGCGGGAGGGCCCCGGGGAGCTGTTTTTT. It codes for CAWQREGPGELFF.

The chain joins TRBV30 to TRBJ2-2; 8 bases map to TRBD2. The V gene's germline CDR1 is GTSNPN and CDR2 SVGIG (reference sequence). This CDR3 contains 11 residues. V lost 7 bases, J lost 6 bases, and 1 base stayed unmatched. The chain's CDR3 is CASGGAGELFF. CDR3 sequence (DNA): TGTGCCTCGGGGGGGGCCGGGGAGCTGTTTTTT.

V is TRBV18 and J is TRBJ2-7; 10 nucleotides align to TRBD1. J gave up 3 bases and V 3 bases, and 2 bases lay outside the gene matches. Germline CDR1 and CDR2: KGHSH and LQKENI. This CDR3 is 14 amino acids long. CDR3 sequence: CASSPTGGIYEQYF. CDR3 DNA: TGTGCCAGCTCACCGACAGGGGGCATCTACGAGCAGTACTTC.

This clonotype showed up just a few times. The chain combines TRBV11-2 with TRBJ1-5; possible D gene TRBD1, 5 bases. The ends were cut back, 4 bases at V and 3 bases at J, with 10 bases in the middle. CDR3 length equals 14 residues. CDR1 SGHAT and CDR2 FQNNGV come from the germline V gene. CDR3 amino acids: CASSSRQNNQPQHF. CDR3 nucleotides: TGTGCCAGCAGCTCCAGACAGAACAATCAGCCCCAGCATTTT.

The chain carries TRBV6-5 and TRBJ2-2, with D unclear. V was trimmed by 2 bases and J by 4 bases, leaving 17 bases between them. The germline CDR1 and CDR2 sequences are MNHEY and SVGAGI. CDR3 length: 17 amino acids. CDR3: CASSYGQPIWGTGELFF. The CDR3 bases are TGTGCCAGCAGTTACGGGCAGCCGATCTGGGGCACCGGGGAGCTGTTTTTT.

This clonotype has a count of ten or more. V gene TRBV2 combines with J gene TRBJ1-6; D is perhaps TRBD1 (6 bases). The CDR3 spans 16 residues. Germline V gene lookup returns CDR1 SNHLY and CDR2 FYNNEI. The V end lost 4 bases, the J end lost 7 bases, and 17 bases lay between the germline ends. DNA for the CDR3: TGTGCCAGCAGTGCGAACACAGGGAGGGAGAATTCACCCCTCCACTTT. The encoded protein is CASSANTGRENSPLHF.

The chain recombines TRBV7-2 with TRBJ2-7, with D unresolved. The CDR3 consists of 12 residues. Germline V gene sequence: CDR1 SGHTA, CDR2 FQGNSA. Trimming removed 5 bases from V and 6 bases from J, with 11 bases in between. The CDR3 reads CASSEDFGEQYF. CDR3 DNA sequence: TGTGCCAGCAGCGAGGATTTTGGCGAGCAGTACTTC.

The rearrangement uses TRBV4-3 and TRBJ2-3, with D possibly matching TRBD2 (6 bases). This CDR3 comprises 16 residues. Trimming removed 0 bases at V and 4 bases at J, with 14 bases between. Germline CDR1 and CDR2: LGHNA and YSLEER. The CDR3 spells CASSQDQLGGADTQYF. The CDR3 coding sequence is TGCGCCAGCAGCCAAGATCAGTTAGGAGGGGCAGATACGCAGTATTTT.

This clonotype was found many times. This rearrangement joins TRBV2 to TRBJ2-2; D uncertain. The V gene's germline CDR1 is SNHLY and CDR2 FYNNEI. Trimming removed 5 bases from V and 4 bases from J, with 20 bases in between. The CDR3 runs to 17 residues. CDR3: CASSSPPWAGVTGELFF. In DNA, the CDR3 is TGTGCCAGCAGTTCGCCCCCTTGGGCAGGAGTCACCGGGGAGCTGTTTTTT. Looking up the rest from reference TRBV2 and TRBJ2-2 gives the full variable domain: EPEVTQTPSHQVTQMGQEVILRCVPISNHLYFYWYRQILGQKVEFLVSFYNNEISEKSEIFDDQFSVERPDGSNFTLKIRSTKLEDSAMYFCASSSPPWAGVTGELFFGEGSRLTVL.

This clonotype was found a few times. The CDR3 loop is CASGAATDTQYF. CDR3 in DNA: TGTGCCAGCGGGGCGGCCACAGATACGCAGTATTTT. The rearrangement links TRBV9 to TRBJ2-3; tentatively, D is TRBD1 (5 bases). The germline CDR1 and CDR2 sequences are SGDLS and YYNGEE. V was pared by 7 bases and J by 2 bases, with 8 bases between. The CDR3 is 12 residues long.

This clonotype was detected only a few times. A much bigger clone sits one base away, suggesting this may be a read error. The chain has TRBV7-9 and TRBJ2-5, with D possibly being TRBD1 or TRBD2 (6 bases each). V was cut by 3 bases and J by 5 bases, with 25 bases left in between. The CDR3 runs 18 residues. Per the germline V gene, CDR1 is SEHNR and CDR2 is FQNEAQ (reference sequence). CDR3 sequence: CASSFPSERDMAKETQYF. The CDR3 nucleotides read TGTGCCAGCAGCTTCCCTAGCGAGAGGGACATGGCGAAGGAGACCCAGTACTTC.

This clonotype was seen ten or more times. The rearrangement links TRBV15 to TRBJ2-1; D is unclear. Trimming pared 1 base from V and 9 bases from J, leaving 4 bases between. CDR1 and CDR2 from the germline V gene are LNHNV and YYDKDF (reference sequence). The CDR3 extends over 11 amino acids. The CDR3 nucleotides read TGTGCCACCAGCAGAGCGAGTGAGCAGTTCTTC. Encoded protein: CATSRASEQFF.

This clonotype showed up many times. The V gene is TRBV30, the J gene TRBJ2-7; 9 bases line up with TRBD1. V shed 2 bases, J shed 5 bases, and the junction held 7 bases outside the gene matches. This CDR3 has 14 amino acids. Looked up from germline, CDR1 is GTSNPN and CDR2 is SVGIG (reference sequence). This CDR3 reads CAWSRGTGIHEQYF. The DNA of the CDR3 is TGTGCCTGGAGTAGGGGGACAGGGATCCACGAGCAGTACTTC.

This clonotype was detected many times. The V call is TRBV29-1, the J call TRBJ2-7; D is ambiguous. The CDR3 covers 11 residues. With 1 base removed from V and 2 bases from J, the gap between germline ends came to 3 bases. The germline gives CDR1 SQVTM, CDR2 ANQGSEA. The CDR3 bases are TGCAGCGTTGAAGGGACCTACGAGCAGTACTTC. Its translation: CSVEGTYEQYF.

This chain joins TRBV11-3 and TRBJ1-2; 7 nucleotides agree with TRBD1. Germline assignment: CDR1 SGHNT and CDR2 YENEEA. V lost 5 bases to trimming and J lost 8 bases; unmatched junction nucleotides: 11. There are 14 residues in the CDR3. The CDR3 spells CASSPGEGAHGYTF. The CDR3 DNA reads as TGTGCCAGCAGCCCCGGGGAGGGGGCGCACGGCTACACCTTC.

This clonotype was counted at least ten times. V usage is TRBV28 and J usage is TRBJ2-1; D not certain. V gave up 5 bases and J gave up 10 bases, with 12 bases separating them. From germline, CDR1 is MDHEN and CDR2 SYDVKM. This CDR3 spans 12 amino acids. The CDR3 bases are TGTGCCAGCAGTCCCTCGAGCTGGGAGCAGTTCTTC. This gives the protein CASSPSSWEQFF.

The sample holds many counts of this clonotype. The chain joins TRBV6-2 or TRBV6-3 to TRBJ1-1; D is undetermined. The germline V and J ends were trimmed by 6 bases and 7 bases, with 9 bases remaining between them. Per germline, CDR1 MNHEY and CDR2 SVGEGT. The CDR3 covers 11 residues. CDR3: CASRYLLEAFF. CDR3 nucleotides: TGTGCCAGCAGGTACCTTCTTGAAGCTTTCTTT.

The genes are TRBV27 and TRBJ2-7, with TRBD2 matching over 7 bases. CDR3 length: 15 residues. Germline CDR1 is MNHEY and CDR2 is SMNVEV (reference sequence). Trimming cost V 5 bases and J 4 bases; bases outside gene matches: 11. CDR3 loop: CASSPKGLAVYEQYF. The DNA of the CDR3 is TGTGCCAGCAGTCCCAAAGGGCTAGCGGTGTACGAGCAGTACTTC.

Many counts were recorded for this clonotype. CDR3 coding DNA: TGTGCCAGCAGCCCTCAAGCTCGGGGGGGTTTGGAGAATGAGCAGTTCTTC. Its translation: CASSPQARGGLENEQFF. The V and J genes are TRBV7-3 and TRBJ2-1, with 8 bases identical to TRBD2. The CDR3 totals 17 residues. CDR1 is SGHTA, CDR2 FQGTGA, per germline. Unmatched junction bases numbered 16, after V lost 5 bases and J lost 7 bases.

The chain employs TRBV18 and TRBJ2-5, with D perhaps matching TRBD1 (6 bases). The V end lost 2 bases, the J end lost 3 bases, and 16 bases lay between the germline ends. The germline V gene encodes CDR1 KGHSH and CDR2 LQKENI. The CDR3 totals 16 residues. The CDR3 region is CASSPYGQRKKETQYF. The DNA of the CDR3 is TGTGCCAGCTCACCATACGGACAGAGAAAAAAAGAGACCCAGTACTTC. The full variable domain, completed using reference TRBV18 and TRBJ2-5, is NAGVMQNPRHLVRRRGQEARLRCSPMKGHSHVYWYRQLPEEGLKFMVYLQKENIIDESGMPKERFSAEFPKEGPSILRIQQVVRGDSAAYFCASSPYGQRKKETQYFGPGTRLLVL.

This clonotype occurred many times. This rearrangement joins TRBV4-3 to TRBJ1-3, with no clear D. Trimming took off 0 bases at V and 4 bases at J, with 7 bases between the two ends. This CDR3 is 14 amino acids long. In germline, CDR1 is LGHNA, CDR2 YSLEER. In DNA form, the CDR3 reads TGCGCCAGCAGCCAAGAATGGTCGGGAAACACCATATATTTT. The encoded protein is CASSQEWSGNTIYF.

This clonotype was recorded a few times. The chain uses TRBV29-1 and TRBJ2-7, with no clear D. The V end was cut by 1 base, the J end by 5 bases, with 12 bases between. The CDR3 covers 13 residues. Germline V gene lookup returns CDR1 SQVTM and CDR2 ANQGSEA. This chain's CDR3 is CSVEAQVPHEQYF. The CDR3 DNA reads as TGCAGCGTTGAAGCCCAGGTTCCTCACGAGCAGTACTTC.

This clonotype was observed many times. This sequence joins TRBV7-9 and TRBJ2-7, with a weak D call TRBD1 (6 bases). CDR3 length: 14 residues. Trimming took off 0 bases at V and 3 bases at J, with 9 bases between the two ends. Germline V gene lookup returns CDR1 SEHNR and CDR2 FQNEAQ (reference sequence). The CDR3 DNA follows: TGTGCCAGCAGCTTAGCAGAACAGGGCTACGAGCAGTACTTC. It specifies CASSLAEQGYEQYF. The full variable domain, completed using reference TRBV7-9 and TRBJ2-7, is DTGVSQNPRHKITKRGQNVTFRCDPISEHNRLYWYRQTLGQGPEFLTYFQNEAQLEKSRLLSDRFSAERPKGSFSTLEIQRTEQGDSAMYLCASSLAEQGYEQYFGPGTRLTVT.